This is a list of T cell receptor beta chains from one sample in a study of blood T cell repertoires in COVID-19. Sequencing used immunoSEQ multiplex PCR; TCRdb keeps in-frame clones, though not all of them. The sample records about 180,000 clones, about 91% being singletons. The sample comprised PBMCs or T cells enriched from blood (not recorded which). All receptors derive from a woman aged 40 to 50 with acute COVID-19. CDR3s include the opening cysteine and the closing phenylalanine or tryptophan. Each record gives: V gene, D gene, J gene, clone size, CDR3 DNA, CDR3 protein. The D gene is left open where the match is weak. Size is omitted from some rows. Given values are once, few, many or a class for expanded clones.

>TRBV4-3|TRBD1|TRBJ2-7|NA
TGCGCCAGCAGCCAATCCAGGACAGGGGCCTACGAGCAGTACTTC
CASSQSRTGAYEQYF
>TRBV30|TRBD1|TRBJ2-1|NA
TGTGCCTGGAGATCCACCTACGGGACAGGATACAATGAGCAGTTCTTC
CAWRSTYGTGYNEQFF
>TRBV28|NA|TRBJ1-4|NA
TGTGCCAGCAGTTTGGCGCGGGCAACTAATGAAAAACTGTTTTTT
CASSLARATNEKLFF
>TRBV28|NA|TRBJ2-2|NA
TGTGCCAGCAGGGGTGGCCGGGCCGGGGAGCTGTTTTTT
CASRGGRAGELFF
>TRBV27|NA|TRBJ1-2|NA
TGTGCCAGCAGTTTTAGGGGTGGTGGCTACACCTTC
CASSFRGGGYTF
>TRBV12-5|NA|TRBJ2-1|once
TGTGCTAGTGGTTTGGTATTGCAAGGGAGCGACAATGAGCAGTTCTTC
CASGLVLQGSDNEQFF
>TRBV6-2/TRBV6-3|NA|TRBJ1-1|NA
TGTGCCAGCAGTTACTCGGCAGGGAACACTGAAGCTTTCTTT
CASSYSAGNTEAFF
>TRBV5-3|TRBD1|TRBJ1-6|NA
TGTGCCAGAAGCTTAGAGGACAGGTATAATTCACCCCTCCACTTT
CARSLEDRYNSPLHF
>TRBV3-1/TRBV3-2|TRBD2|TRBJ2-1|few
TGTGCCAGCAGCTTTCCCGGGACTAGATGGAATGAGCAGTTCTTC
CASSFPGTRWNEQFF
>TRBV5-5|NA|TRBJ1-2|NA
TGTGCCAGCAGCACCGGACTGATTAACTATGGCTACACCTTC
CASSTGLINYGYTF
>TRBV7-9|NA|TRBJ1-2|NA
TGTGCCAGCAGCTTACCCGGTCAAAACTATGGCTACACCTTC
CASSLPGQNYGYTF
>TRBV19|TRBD2|TRBJ2-1|NA
TGTGCCAGTGGCCCCTCCGGGGGGGCAGGGGAGCAGTTCTTC
CASGPSGGAGEQFF
>TRBV3-1/TRBV3-2|NA|TRBJ2-2|NA
TGTGCCAGCAGCGCAGGCTTGACCGGGGAGCTGTTTTTT
CASSAGLTGELFF
>TRBV5-1|TRBD1|TRBJ2-7|once
TGCGCCAGCAGCTCCGGGACAGCCTACGAGCAGTACTTC
CASSSGTAYEQYF
>TRBV4-1|NA|TRBJ1-1|NA
TGCGCCAGCAGCCCGCTGTCGGCAGGGATGGCCCTTGAAGCTTTCTTT
CASSPLSAGMALEAFF
>TRBV12-3/TRBV12-4|NA|TRBJ2-1|NA
TGTGCCAGCAGTTTGTTTAGATACAATGAGCAGTTCTTC
CASSLFRYNEQFF
>TRBV9|NA|TRBJ2-3|NA
TGTGCCAGCAGCCCTCGACTAGGCGCTTCTGGCACAGATACGCAGTATTTT
CASSPRLGASGTDTQYF
>TRBV7-3|NA|TRBJ2-5|NA
TGTGCCAGCAGCCGAGGGCCCAGCGGTTTGGGTGAGACCCAGTACTTC
CASSRGPSGLGETQYF
>TRBV3-1/TRBV3-2|TRBD2|TRBJ2-3|NA
TGTGCCAGCAGCCACAGCGGGGGGGCTGCAGATACGCAGTATTTT
CASSHSGGAADTQYF
>TRBV7-9|NA|TRBJ2-3|NA
TGTGCCAGCAGCTTAGTCGGAGATACGCAGTATTTT
CASSLVGDTQYF
>TRBV7-3|TRBD2|TRBJ2-1|NA
TGTGCCAGCAGCCTAGCGGAGTACAATGAGCAGTTCTTC
CASSLAEYNEQFF
>TRBV9|TRBD2|TRBJ2-3|NA
TGTGCCAGCAGCACTAGCGGGAGAACAGATACGCAGTATTTT
CASSTSGRTDTQYF
>TRBV11-2|TRBD1|TRBJ1-6|NA
TGTGCCAGCAGCTTCGGGACAGATAATTCACCCCTCCACTTT
CASSFGTDNSPLHF
>TRBV12-3/TRBV12-4|TRBD2|TRBJ2-3|once
TGTGCCAGCATCCGGGGGGTGGGAGATACGCAGTATTTT
CASIRGVGDTQYF
>TRBV9|TRBD2|TRBJ2-5|once
TGTGCCAGCAGCGTAGAGATAGCGGGGGGTCAAGAGACCCAGTACTTC
CASSVEIAGGQETQYF
>TRBV18|TRBD1|TRBJ2-2|NA
TGTGCCAGCTCACCGCTCGGGGACAGGGTCTTCACCGGGGAGCTGTTTTTT
CASSPLGDRVFTGELFF
>TRBV2|TRBD1|TRBJ2-7|NA
TGTGCCAGCAAATCCCGGGACAGGGCTTGGTACGAGCAGTACTTC
CASKSRDRAWYEQYF
>TRBV30|TRBD2|TRBJ2-3|NA
TGTGCCTGGAGTAGGGCTAGCGGGGGGACTAGCACAGATACGCAGTATTTT
CAWSRASGGTSTDTQYF
>TRBV19|NA|TRBJ2-7|once
TGTGCCAGTAGTATCGGAGGGGCTTTAAACTACGAGCAGTACTTC
CASSIGGALNYEQYF
>TRBV19|TRBD1|TRBJ1-6|NA
TGTGCCAGTAGACCGCAGGGGGCTGGCAATTCACCCCTCCACTTT
CASRPQGAGNSPLHF
>TRBV27|NA|TRBJ1-2|NA
TGTGCCAGCAGTTCCCAGAACAGCATTAATGGCTACACCTTC
CASSSQNSINGYTF
>TRBV7-9|NA|TRBJ2-1|NA
TGTGCCAGCAGCCCGGAGGTATATTCCTACAATGAGCAGTTCTTC
CASSPEVYSYNEQFF
>TRBV2|NA|TRBJ2-7|NA
TGTGCCAGCAGTCCTCAGGTGTACGAGCAGTACTTC
CASSPQVYEQYF
>TRBV19|NA|TRBJ1-1|NA
TGTGCCAGTGGCAAACGGGGGGGTTGGACTGAAGCTTTCTTT
CASGKRGGWTEAFF
>TRBV11-1|NA|TRBJ1-1|NA
TGTGCCAGCAGCCGACGAACTACATCGGAGGTCACTGAAGCTTTCTTT
CASSRRTTSEVTEAFF
>TRBV6-5|NA|TRBJ1-5|NA
TGTGCCAGCAGTCGGAGGCCAGAGGATCAGCCCCAGCATTTT
CASSRRPEDQPQHF
>TRBV15|NA|TRBJ2-5|NA
TGTGCCACCACCCCCGAGCGGGCGGGAGAGACCCAGTACTTC
CATTPERAGETQYF
>TRBV4-3|TRBD1|TRBJ2-5|NA
TGCGCCAGCAGCCAAGCAGGCACAGGGGGACTGGAGACCCAGTACTTC
CASSQAGTGGLETQYF
>TRBV13|TRBD2|TRBJ2-1|once
TGTGCCAGCAGCCGCGGGAGGAGCTCCTACAATGAGCAGTTCTTC
CASSRGRSSYNEQFF
>TRBV4-1|TRBD1|TRBJ1-5|NA
TGCGCCAGCAGCCAAGTTTGGACAGGGAGGGATCAGCCCCAGCATTTT
CASSQVWTGRDQPQHF
>TRBV2|NA|TRBJ1-6|few
TGTGCCAGCAGTGAATACCGGGAGGCTTCACCCCTCCACTTT
CASSEYREASPLHF
>TRBV6-2/TRBV6-3|TRBD2|TRBJ2-7|NA
TGTGCCAGCAGTTACCTAACTAGCGACGACTCCTACGAGCAGTACTTC
CASSYLTSDDSYEQYF
>TRBV7-6|NA|TRBJ2-3|NA
TGTGCCAGCAGCTTCCAGTGGGATACGCAGTATTTT
CASSFQWDTQYF
>TRBV5-1|TRBD2|TRBJ2-1|NA
TGCGCCAGCAGCAGTACTAGCGGGGGCAATGAGCAGTTCTTC
CASSSTSGGNEQFF
>TRBV9|NA|TRBJ2-7|NA
TGTGCCAGCAGCTTAAGCGTGAAATCCTACGAGCAGTACTTC
CASSLSVKSYEQYF
>TRBV27|TRBD1|TRBJ1-5|few
TGTGCCAGCAGTTCGACAGGGTTTCAGCCCCAGCATTTT
CASSSTGFQPQHF
>TRBV19|TRBD1|TRBJ2-1|NA
TGTGCCAGTGCCGGTGAATCCGGGACAGGGGCCTACAATGAGCAGTTCTTC
CASAGESGTGAYNEQFF
>TRBV7-9|TRBD1|TRBJ1-4|NA
TGTGCCAGCCGCTCAGACAGGGATAAGTGGGGTGAAAAACTGTTTTTT
CASRSDRDKWGEKLFF
>TRBV5-1|TRBD1|TRBJ2-1|NA
TGCGCCAGCAGCTACGGGACAGGGATTATGAATGAGCAGTTCTTC
CASSYGTGIMNEQFF
>TRBV4-3|NA|TRBJ2-2|NA
TGCGCCAGCAGCCAAGAGCGGCTGAACACCGGGGAGCTGTTTTTT
CASSQERLNTGELFF
>TRBV2|NA|TRBJ2-7|NA
TGTGCCGGATTAGACCCGGGAAACTACGAGCAGTACTTC
CAGLDPGNYEQYF
>TRBV5-6|NA|TRBJ1-2|NA
TGTGCCAGTCGCCGTTTCCAGGGGTTTTCTGGCTACACCTTC
CASRRFQGFSGYTF